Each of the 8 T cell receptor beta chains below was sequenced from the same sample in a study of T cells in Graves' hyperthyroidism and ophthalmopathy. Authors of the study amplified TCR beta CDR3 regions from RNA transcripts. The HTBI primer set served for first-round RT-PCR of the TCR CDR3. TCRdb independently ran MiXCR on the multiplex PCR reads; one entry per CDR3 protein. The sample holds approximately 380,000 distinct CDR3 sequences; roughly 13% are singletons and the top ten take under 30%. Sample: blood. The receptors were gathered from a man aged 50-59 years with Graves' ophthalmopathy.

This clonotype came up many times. As DNA, the CDR3 is TGTGCCAGCAGCCCCAGGATTTTCCCCTACGAGCAGTACTTC. Translation: CASSPRIFPYEQYF. The gene calls are TRBV6-2 or TRBV6-3 and TRBJ2-7; no reliable D call. The length of the CDR3 is 14 residues. Germline CDR1 reads MNHEY; CDR2 reads SVGEGT. The ends were cut back, 6 bases at V and 2 bases at J, with 14 bases in the middle.

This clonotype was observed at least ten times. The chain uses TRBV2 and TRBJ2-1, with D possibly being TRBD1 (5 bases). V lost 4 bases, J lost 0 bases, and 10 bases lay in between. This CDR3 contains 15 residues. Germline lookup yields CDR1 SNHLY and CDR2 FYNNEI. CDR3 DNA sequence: TGTGCCAGCAGTGGAGGACACGCCTCCTACAATGAGCAGTTCTTC. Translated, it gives CASSGGHASYNEQFF.

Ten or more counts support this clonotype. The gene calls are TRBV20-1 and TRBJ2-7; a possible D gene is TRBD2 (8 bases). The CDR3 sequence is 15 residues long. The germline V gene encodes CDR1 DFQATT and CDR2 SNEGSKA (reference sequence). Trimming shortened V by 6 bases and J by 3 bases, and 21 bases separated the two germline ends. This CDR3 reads CSATGASGSRYEQYF. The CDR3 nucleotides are TGCAGTGCAACAGGGGCTAGCGGGTCCCGCTACGAGCAGTACTTC.

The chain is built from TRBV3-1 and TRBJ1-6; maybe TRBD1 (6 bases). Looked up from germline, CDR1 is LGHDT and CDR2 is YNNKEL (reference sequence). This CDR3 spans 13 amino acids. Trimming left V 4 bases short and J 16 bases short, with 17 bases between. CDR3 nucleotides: TGTGCCAGCAGCCTCGGACAGATACCTCAACTCCACTTT. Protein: CASSLGQIPQLHF.

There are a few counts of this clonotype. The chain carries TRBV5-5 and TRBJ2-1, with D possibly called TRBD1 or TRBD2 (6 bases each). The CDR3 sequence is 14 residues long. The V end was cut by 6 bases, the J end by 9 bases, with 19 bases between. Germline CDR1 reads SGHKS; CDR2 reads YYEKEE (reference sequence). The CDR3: CASTRGRELGEQFF. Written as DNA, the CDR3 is TGTGCCAGCACCAGGGGTCGGGAGCTGGGTGAGCAGTTCTTC.

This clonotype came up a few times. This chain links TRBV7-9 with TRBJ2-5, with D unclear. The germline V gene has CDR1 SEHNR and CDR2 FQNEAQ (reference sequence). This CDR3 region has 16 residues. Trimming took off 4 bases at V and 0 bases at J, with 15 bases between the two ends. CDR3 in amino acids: CASSSGLERYQETQYF. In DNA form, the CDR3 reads TGTGCCAGCAGCTCCGGCCTAGAGAGGTACCAAGAGACCCAGTACTTC. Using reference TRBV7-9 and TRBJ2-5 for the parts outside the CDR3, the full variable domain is DTGVSQNPRHKITKRGQNVTFRCDPISEHNRLYWYRQTLGQGPEFLTYFQNEAQLEKSRLLSDRFSAERPKGSFSTLEIQRTEQGDSAMYLCASSSGLERYQETQYFGPGTRLLVL.

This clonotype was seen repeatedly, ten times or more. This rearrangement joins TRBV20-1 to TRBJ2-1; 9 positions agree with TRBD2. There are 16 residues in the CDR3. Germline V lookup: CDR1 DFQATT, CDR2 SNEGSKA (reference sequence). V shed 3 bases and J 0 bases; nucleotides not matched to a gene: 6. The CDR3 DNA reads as TGCAGTGCTAGGGCCACTAGCGGGCGCTCCTACAATGAGCAGTTCTTC. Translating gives CSARATSGRSYNEQFF.

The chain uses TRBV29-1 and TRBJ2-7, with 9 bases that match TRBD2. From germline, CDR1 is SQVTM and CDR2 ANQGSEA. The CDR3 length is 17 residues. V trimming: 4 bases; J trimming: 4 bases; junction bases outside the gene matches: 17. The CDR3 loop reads CSVVGQLHAGGIYEQYF. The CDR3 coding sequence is TGCAGCGTTGTGGGGCAACTTCATGCGGGAGGGATTTACGAGCAGTACTTC.